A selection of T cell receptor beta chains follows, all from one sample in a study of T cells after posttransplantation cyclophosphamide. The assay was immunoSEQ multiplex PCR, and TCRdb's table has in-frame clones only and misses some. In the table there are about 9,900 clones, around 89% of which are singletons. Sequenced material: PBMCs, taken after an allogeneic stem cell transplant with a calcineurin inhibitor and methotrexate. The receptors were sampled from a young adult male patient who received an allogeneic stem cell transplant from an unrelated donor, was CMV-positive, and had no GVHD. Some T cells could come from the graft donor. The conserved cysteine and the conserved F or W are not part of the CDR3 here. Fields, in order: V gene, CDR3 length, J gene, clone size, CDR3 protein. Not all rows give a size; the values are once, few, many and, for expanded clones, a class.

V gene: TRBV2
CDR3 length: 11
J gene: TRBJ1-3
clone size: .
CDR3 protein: AGRGNSGNTIY

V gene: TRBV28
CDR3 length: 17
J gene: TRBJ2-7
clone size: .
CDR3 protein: ASSLFVDLEGGSSYEQY

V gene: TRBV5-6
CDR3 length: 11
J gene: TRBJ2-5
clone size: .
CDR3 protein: ASSFHRGETQY

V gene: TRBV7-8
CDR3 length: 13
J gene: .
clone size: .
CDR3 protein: ASSGPPSGHYEQY

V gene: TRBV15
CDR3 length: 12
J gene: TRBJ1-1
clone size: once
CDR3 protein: ATSRGSLHTEAF

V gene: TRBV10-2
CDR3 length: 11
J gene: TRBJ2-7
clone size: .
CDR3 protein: ASSRDSEYEQY

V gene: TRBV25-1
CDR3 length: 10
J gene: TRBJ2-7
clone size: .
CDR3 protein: ASGLTGNEQY

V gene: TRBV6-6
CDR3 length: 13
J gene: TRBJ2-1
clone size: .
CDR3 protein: ASSLSGSSYNEQF

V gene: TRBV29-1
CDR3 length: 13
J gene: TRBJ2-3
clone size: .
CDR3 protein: SGDGTSGRLDTQY

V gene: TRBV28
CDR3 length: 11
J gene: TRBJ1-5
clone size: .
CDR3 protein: ASSLGAAQPQH

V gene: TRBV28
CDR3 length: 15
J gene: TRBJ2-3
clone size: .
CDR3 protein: ASSLTGAVASTDTQY

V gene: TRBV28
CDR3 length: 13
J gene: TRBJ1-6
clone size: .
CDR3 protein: ASRSPAGSNSPLH

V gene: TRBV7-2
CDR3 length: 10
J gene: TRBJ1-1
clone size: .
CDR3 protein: ASSLRETEAF

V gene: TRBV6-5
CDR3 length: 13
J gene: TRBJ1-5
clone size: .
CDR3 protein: ASSLEPTWPQPQH

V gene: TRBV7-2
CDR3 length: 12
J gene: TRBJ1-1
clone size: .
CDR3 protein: ASSWGLPNTEAF

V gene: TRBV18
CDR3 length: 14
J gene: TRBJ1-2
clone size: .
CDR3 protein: ASSPLPGHLNYGYT

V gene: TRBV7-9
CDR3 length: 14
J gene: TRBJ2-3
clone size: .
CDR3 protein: ASSPRLAGSTDTQY